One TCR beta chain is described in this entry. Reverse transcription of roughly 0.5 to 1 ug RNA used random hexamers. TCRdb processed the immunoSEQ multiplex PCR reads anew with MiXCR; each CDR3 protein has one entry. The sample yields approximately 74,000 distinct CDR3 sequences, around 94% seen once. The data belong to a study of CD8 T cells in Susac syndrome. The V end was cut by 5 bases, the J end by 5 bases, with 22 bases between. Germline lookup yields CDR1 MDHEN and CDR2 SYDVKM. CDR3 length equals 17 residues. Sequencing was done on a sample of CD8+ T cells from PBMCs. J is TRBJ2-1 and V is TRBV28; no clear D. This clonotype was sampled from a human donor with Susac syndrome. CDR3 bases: TGTGCCAGCAGTCCCTCTTGGCAAGCCCCTACCCACAATGAGCAGTTCTTC. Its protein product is CASSPSWQAPTHNEQFF.